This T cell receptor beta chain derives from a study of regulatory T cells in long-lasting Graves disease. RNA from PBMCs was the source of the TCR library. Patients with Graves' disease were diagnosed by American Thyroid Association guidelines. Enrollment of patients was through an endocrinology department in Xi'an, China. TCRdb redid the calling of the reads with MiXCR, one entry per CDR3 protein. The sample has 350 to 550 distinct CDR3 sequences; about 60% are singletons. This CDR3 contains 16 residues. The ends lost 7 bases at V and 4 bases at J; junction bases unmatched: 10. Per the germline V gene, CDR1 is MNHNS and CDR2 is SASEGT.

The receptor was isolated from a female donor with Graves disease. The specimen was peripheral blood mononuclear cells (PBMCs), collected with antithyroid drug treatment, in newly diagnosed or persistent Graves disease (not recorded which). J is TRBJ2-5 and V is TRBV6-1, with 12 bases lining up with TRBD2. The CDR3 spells CASKRTSGTSGETQYF. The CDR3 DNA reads TGTGCCAGCAAACGGACTAGCGGGACGTCGGGAGAGACCCAGTACTTC.